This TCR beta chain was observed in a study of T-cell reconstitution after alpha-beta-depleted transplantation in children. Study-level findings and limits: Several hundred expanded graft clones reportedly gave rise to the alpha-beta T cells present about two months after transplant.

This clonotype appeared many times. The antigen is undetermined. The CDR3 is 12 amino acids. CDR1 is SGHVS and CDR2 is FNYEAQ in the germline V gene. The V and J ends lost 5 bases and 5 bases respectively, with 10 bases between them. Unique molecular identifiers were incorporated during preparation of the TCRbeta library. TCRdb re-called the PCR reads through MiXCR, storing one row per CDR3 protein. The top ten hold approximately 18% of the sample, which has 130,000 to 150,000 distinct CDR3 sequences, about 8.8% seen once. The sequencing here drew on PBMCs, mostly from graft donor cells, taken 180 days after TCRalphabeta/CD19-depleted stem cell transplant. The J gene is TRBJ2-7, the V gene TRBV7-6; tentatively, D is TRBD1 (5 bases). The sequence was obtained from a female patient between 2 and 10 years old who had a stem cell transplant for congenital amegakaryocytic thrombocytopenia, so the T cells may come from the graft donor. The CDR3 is CASSTLGDEQYF. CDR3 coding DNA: TGTGCCAGCAGCACCCTAGGGGACGAGCAGTACTTC.